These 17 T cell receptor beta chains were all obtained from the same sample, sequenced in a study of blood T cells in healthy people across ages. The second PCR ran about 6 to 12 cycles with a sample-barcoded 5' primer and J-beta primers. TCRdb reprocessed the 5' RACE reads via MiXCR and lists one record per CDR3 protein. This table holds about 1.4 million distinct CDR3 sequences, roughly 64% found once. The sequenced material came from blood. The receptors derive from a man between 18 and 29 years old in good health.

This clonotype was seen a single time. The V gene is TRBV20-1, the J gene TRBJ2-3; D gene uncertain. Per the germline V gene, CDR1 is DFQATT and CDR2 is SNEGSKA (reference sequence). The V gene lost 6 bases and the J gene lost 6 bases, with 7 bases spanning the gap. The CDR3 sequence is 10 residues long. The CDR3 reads CSAKFDTQYF. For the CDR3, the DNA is TGCAGTGCCAAGTTTGATACGCAGTATTTT.

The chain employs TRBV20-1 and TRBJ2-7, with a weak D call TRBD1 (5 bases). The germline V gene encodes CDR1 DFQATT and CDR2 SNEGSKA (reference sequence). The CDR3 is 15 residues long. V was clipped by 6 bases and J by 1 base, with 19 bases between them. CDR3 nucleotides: TGCAGTGCCGAGAAGTTTAGGGGCAGGTCCTACGAGCAGTACTTC. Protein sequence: CSAEKFRGRSYEQYF.

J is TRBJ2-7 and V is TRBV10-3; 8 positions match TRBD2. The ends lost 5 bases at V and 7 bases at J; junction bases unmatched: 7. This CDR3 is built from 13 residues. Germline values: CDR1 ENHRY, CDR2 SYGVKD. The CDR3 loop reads CAISRGLAEEQYF. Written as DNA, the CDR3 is TGTGCCATCAGTCGAGGACTAGCCGAGGAGCAGTACTTC.

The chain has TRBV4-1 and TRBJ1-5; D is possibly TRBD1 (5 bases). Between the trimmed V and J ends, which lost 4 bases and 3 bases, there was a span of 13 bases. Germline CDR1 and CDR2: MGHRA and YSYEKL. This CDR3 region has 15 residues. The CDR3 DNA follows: TGCGCCAGCAGCCTGAAAAAGGGGCCCAATCAGCCCCAGCATTTT. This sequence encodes CASSLKKGPNQPQHF.

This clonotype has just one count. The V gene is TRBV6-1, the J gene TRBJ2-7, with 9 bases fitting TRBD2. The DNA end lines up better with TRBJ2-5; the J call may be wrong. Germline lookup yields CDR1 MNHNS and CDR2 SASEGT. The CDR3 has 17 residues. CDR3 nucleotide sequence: TGTGCCAGCAGTGAAGGGAGGGGTCTAGCGGGATGGGAGACCCAGTACTTC. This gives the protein CASSEGRGLAGWETQYF.

CDR3 in amino acids: CASRDRDDGYYEQYF. CDR3 sequence (DNA): TGTGCCAGCAGGGACCGGGACGATGGGTACTACGAGCAGTACTTC. This chain connects TRBV6-5 to TRBJ2-4, with D perhaps TRBD1 or TRBD2 (5 bases each). The J call could be wrong; TRBJ2-7 is a better fit for the DNA end. CDR1 is MNHEY and CDR2 is SVGAGI in the germline V gene. The CDR3 runs to 15 residues.

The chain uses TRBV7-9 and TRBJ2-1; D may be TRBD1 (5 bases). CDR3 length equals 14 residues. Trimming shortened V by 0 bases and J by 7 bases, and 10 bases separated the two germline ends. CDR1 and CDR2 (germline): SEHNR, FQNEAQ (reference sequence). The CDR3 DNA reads TGTGCCAGCAGCTTAGCCAGGGCTGGGAATGAGCAGTTCTTC. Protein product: CASSLARAGNEQFF. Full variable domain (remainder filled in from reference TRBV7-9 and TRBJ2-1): DTGVSQNPRHKITKRGQNVTFRCDPISEHNRLYWYRQTLGQGPEFLTYFQNEAQLEKSRLLSDRFSAERPKGSFSTLEIQRTEQGDSAMYLCASSLARAGNEQFFGPGTRLTVL.

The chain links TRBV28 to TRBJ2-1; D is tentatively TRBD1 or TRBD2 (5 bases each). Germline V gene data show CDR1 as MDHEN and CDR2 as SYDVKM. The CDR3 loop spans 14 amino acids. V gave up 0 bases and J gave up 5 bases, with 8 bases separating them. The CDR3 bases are TGTGCCAGCAGTTTATGGGGACGGAACAATGAGCAGTTCTTC. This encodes CASSLWGRNNEQFF.

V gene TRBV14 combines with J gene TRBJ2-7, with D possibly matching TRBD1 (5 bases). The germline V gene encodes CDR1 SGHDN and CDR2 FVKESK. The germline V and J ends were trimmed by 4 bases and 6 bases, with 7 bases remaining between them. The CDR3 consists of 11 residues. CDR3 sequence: CASSRQFEQYF. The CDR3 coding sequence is TGTGCCAGCAGCCGACAGTTCGAGCAGTACTTC.

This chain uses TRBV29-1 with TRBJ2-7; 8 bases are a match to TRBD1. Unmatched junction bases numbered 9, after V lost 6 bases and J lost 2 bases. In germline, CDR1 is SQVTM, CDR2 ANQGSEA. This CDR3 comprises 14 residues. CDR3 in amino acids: CSVSGQGVAYEQYF. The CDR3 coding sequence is TGCAGCGTATCCGGACAGGGTGTCGCCTACGAGCAGTACTTC.

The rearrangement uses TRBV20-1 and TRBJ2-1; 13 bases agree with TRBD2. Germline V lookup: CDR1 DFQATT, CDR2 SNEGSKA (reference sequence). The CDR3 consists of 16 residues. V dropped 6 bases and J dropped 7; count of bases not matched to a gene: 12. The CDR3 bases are TGCAGTGCGCTCCCTCGGACTAGCGGGAGTTATAATGAGCAGTTCTTC. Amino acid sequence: CSALPRTSGSYNEQFF.

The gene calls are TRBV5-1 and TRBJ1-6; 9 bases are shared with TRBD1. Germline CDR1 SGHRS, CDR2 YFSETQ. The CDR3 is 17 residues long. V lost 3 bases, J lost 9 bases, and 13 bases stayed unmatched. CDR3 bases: TGCGCCAGCAGCTCCGCCGGGACAGGGCTGAAATTTTCACCCCTCCACTTT. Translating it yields CASSSAGTGLKFSPLHF.

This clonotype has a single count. The CDR3 here is CSVEETGAHVTQYF. The CDR3 bases are TGCAGCGTTGAAGAGACAGGGGCGCATGTGACCCAGTACTTC. The V and J genes are TRBV29-1 and TRBJ2-5; 8 nucleotides match TRBD1. Trimming at V came to 0 bases and at J to 7 bases, leaving 7 bases not matched to a gene. Looked up from germline, CDR1 is SQVTM and CDR2 is ANQGSEA. The CDR3 is 14 residues long.

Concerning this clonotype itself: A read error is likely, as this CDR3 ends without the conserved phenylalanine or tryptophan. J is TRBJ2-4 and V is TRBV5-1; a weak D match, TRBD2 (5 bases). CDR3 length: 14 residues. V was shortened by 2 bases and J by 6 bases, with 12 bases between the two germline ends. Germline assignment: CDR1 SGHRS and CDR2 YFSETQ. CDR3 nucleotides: TGCGCCAGCAGCTTTGGCGAAGAGGGAAACATTCAGTACGTC. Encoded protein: CASSFGEEGNIQYV.

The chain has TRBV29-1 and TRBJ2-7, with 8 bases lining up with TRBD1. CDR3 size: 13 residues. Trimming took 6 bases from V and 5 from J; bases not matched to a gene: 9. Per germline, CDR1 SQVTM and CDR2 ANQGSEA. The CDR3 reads CSVDRGRGDEQYF. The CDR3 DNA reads TGCAGCGTAGACAGGGGTCGTGGGGACGAGCAGTACTTC.

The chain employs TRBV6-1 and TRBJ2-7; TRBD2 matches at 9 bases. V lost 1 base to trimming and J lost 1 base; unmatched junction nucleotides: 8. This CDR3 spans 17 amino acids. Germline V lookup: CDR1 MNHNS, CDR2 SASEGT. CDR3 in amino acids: CASSEGPSGMPSYEQYF. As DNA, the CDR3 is TGTGCCAGCAGTGAAGGGCCTAGCGGGATGCCTTCCTACGAGCAGTACTTC.

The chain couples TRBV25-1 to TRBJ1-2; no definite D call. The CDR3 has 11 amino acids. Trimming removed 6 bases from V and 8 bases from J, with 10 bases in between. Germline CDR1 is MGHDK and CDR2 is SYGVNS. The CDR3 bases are TGTGCCAGCAGCGGGGAGCTCGGCTACACCTTC. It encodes CASSGELGYTF.